This T cell receptor (beta chain) comes out of a study of blood T cell repertoires in COVID-19. Only in-frame clones appear in the TCRdb table, and some are missing; sequencing was by immunoSEQ multiplex PCR. The table has about 220,000 clones, around 82% seen once; the top ten hold 13%. The CDR3 loop spans 15 amino acids. CDR1 and CDR2 (germline): SNHLY, FYNNEI. V trimming: 7 bases; J trimming: 4 bases; junction bases outside the gene matches: 11. This chain links TRBV2 with TRBJ1-1; 8 bases are shared with TRBD1. The receptor's source is a human donor in a cohort sampled during active COVID-19. Sequenced sample: peripheral blood. The DNA of the CDR3 is TGTGCCAGCAAAAGGATACAGGGGGTGGGCACTGAAGCTTTCTTT. Encoded protein: CASKRIQGVGTEAFF.